A single sample is the source of the 13 T cell receptor beta chains below, sequenced in a study. TCRdb called the RT-PCR reads again in MiXCR, with one record for every CDR3 protein. The sample yields 650,000 to 800,000 distinct CDR3 sequences, 13% to 15% seen once. The specimen sequenced was memory CD4+ T cells from blood. The receptors come from a female donor in good health, serving as a healthy control.

This chain uses TRBV5-1 with TRBJ1-1; D is perhaps TRBD1 (6 bases). From germline, CDR1 is SGHRS and CDR2 YFSETQ. Trimming left V 0 bases short and J 5 bases short, with 20 bases between. This CDR3 is 17 amino acids long. In DNA, the CDR3 is TGCGCCAGCAGCTTGGGGGCAGGGGCTGCCCTGGGAACTGAAGCTTTCTTT. This encodes CASSLGAGAALGTEAFF.

This clonotype has a count of ten or more. The V and J genes are TRBV20-1 and TRBJ2-7; 13 bases are a match to TRBD2. The CDR3 spans 14 residues. Trimming cost V 5 bases and J 2 bases; bases outside gene matches: 3. CDR1 DFQATT and CDR2 SNEGSKA come from the germline V gene (reference sequence). The CDR3 loop is CSARLAGGTYEQYF. The CDR3 nucleotides are TGCAGTGCTCGACTAGCGGGAGGAACCTACGAGCAGTACTTC.

Ten or more counts support this clonotype. The genes are TRBV9 and TRBJ2-3; TRBD1 or TRBD2 may be the D gene (5 bases each). The CDR3 length is 17 residues. The V gene lost 4 bases and the J gene lost 0 bases, with 18 bases spanning the gap. The V gene's germline CDR1 is SGDLS and CDR2 YYNGEE. In DNA, the CDR3 is TGTGCCAGCAGCTTCCAAGGGGACGGAGCTAGCACAGATACGCAGTATTTT. This gives the protein CASSFQGDGASTDTQYF.

This clonotype was seen only a few times. The chain recombines TRBV6-2 or TRBV6-3 with TRBJ2-3; D is possibly TRBD1 or TRBD2 (6 bases each). CDR1 and CDR2 (germline): MNHEY, SVGEGT. The ends were cut back, 5 bases at V and 1 base at J, with 16 bases in the middle. CDR3 length equals 16 residues. The DNA for the CDR3 is TGTGCCAGCAGTAGGGGGAGGATTTCGGGCACAGATACGCAGTATTTT. Its protein is CASSRGRISGTDTQYF.

This clonotype showed up many times. This chain uses TRBV10-3 with TRBJ1-6, with D hard to call. CDR1 is ENHRY, CDR2 SYGVKD, per germline. V was shortened by 9 bases and J by 7 bases, with 13 bases between the two germline ends. CDR3 length: 13 amino acids. In DNA form, the CDR3 reads TGTGCCATTGCCCAGGAATCGAATTCACCCCTCCACTTT. It encodes CAIAQESNSPLHF.

Here the CDR3 reads CASIQSGVYNEQFF. The DNA of the CDR3 is TGTGCCAGCATACAGTCGGGGGTTTACAATGAGCAGTTCTTC. This chain links TRBV12-3 or TRBV12-4 with TRBJ2-1; D may be TRBD2 (6 bases). V was trimmed by 7 bases and J by 4 bases, leaving 14 bases between them. This CDR3 region has 14 residues.

This clonotype has a handful of counts. The rearrangement joins TRBV5-1 to TRBJ2-3; D not certain. Germline V CDR1 and CDR2: SGHRS, YFSETQ. V lost 0 bases to trimming and J lost 1 base, with 9 bases between them. There are 15 residues in the CDR3. This CDR3 is CASSLEVSRTDTQYF. CDR3 bases: TGCGCCAGCAGCTTGGAAGTCAGTCGCACAGATACGCAGTATTTT.

This clonotype was observed a few times. The V gene is TRBV12-3 or TRBV12-4, the J gene TRBJ1-6; D is undetermined. This CDR3 has 12 amino acids. V was shortened by 6 bases and J by 10 bases, with 10 bases between the two germline ends. CDR3 sequence (DNA): TGTGCCAGCAGATGGACCGGATCACCCCTCCACTTT. This sequence encodes CASRWTGSPLHF.

This clonotype was picked up a small number of times. This chain joins TRBV10-3 and TRBJ1-2; D perhaps matches TRBD1 (5 bases). Germline V CDR1 and CDR2: ENHRY, SYGVKD. With 0 bases removed from V and 4 bases from J, the gap between germline ends came to 9 bases. This CDR3 spans 14 amino acids. The CDR3 sequence is CAISESGDVYGYTF. The CDR3, as DNA: TGTGCCATCAGTGAGTCAGGGGACGTCTATGGCTACACCTTC.

This clonotype was counted only a few times. The chain is built from TRBV12-3 or TRBV12-4 and TRBJ2-2, with a tentative D call TRBD2 (5 bases). V was clipped by 7 bases and J by 2 bases, with 8 bases between them. This CDR3 has 13 amino acids. CDR3 nucleotides: TGTGCCAGCAAGGACTCCAACACCGGGGAGCTGTTTTTT. This translates into CASKDSNTGELFF.

The chain combines TRBV6-5 with TRBJ1-5, with D uncertain. This CDR3 is built from 13 residues. The ends were cut back, 8 bases at V and 6 bases at J, with 14 bases in the middle. Germline CDR1 and CDR2: MNHEY and SVGAGI. The CDR3 region is CASSPSGSQPQHF. In nucleotides, the CDR3 is TGTGCCAGCTCTCCCTCGGGGAGTCAGCCCCAGCATTTT.

The chain's CDR3 is CASSRQADEQFF. As DNA, the CDR3 is TGCGCCAGCAGCCGGCAGGCGGATGAGCAGTTCTTC. The rearrangement joins TRBV5-1 to TRBJ2-1; D is ambiguous. The CDR3 extends over 12 amino acids. The ends were cut back, 4 bases at V and 8 bases at J, with 10 bases in the middle. Germline CDR1 and CDR2: SGHRS and YFSETQ.

The genes are TRBV10-3 and TRBJ2-2; D remains unclear. CDR1 and CDR2 (germline): ENHRY, SYGVKD. The V end was cut by 3 bases, the J end by 4 bases, with 12 bases between. CDR3 length equals 15 residues. The CDR3 region has the DNA TGTGCCATCAGTGATGGGCAGAGTAGCACCGGGGAGCTGTTTTTT. This translates into CAISDGQSSTGELFF.